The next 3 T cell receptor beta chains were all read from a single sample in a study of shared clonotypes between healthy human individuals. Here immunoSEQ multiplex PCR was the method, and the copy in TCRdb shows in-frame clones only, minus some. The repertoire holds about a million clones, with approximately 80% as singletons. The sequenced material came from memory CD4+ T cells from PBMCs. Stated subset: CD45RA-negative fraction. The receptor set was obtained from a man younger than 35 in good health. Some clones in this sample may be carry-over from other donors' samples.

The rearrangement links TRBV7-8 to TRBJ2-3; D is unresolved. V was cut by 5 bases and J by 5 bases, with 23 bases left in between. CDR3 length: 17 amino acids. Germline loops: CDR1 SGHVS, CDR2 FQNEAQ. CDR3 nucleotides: TGTGCCAGCAGCGCCCGGACCGGGCCCCGTAGTAGAGATACGCAGTATTTT. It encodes CASSARTGPRSRDTQYF.

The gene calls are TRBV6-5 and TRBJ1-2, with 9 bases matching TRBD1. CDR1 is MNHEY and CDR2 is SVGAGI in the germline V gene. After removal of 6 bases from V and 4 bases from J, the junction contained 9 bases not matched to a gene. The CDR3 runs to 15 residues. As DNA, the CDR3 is TGTGCCAGCAGGCCCCGGGACAGGGCCCTCTATGGCTACACCTTC. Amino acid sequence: CASRPRDRALYGYTF.

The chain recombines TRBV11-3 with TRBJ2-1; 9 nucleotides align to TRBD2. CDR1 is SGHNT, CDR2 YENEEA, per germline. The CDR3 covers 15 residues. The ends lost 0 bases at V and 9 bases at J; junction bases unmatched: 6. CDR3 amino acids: CASSLDSRAGGEQFF. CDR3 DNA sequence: TGTGCCAGCAGCTTAGATAGTAGAGCGGGAGGTGAGCAGTTCTTC.